Listed below are T cell receptor beta chains from one sample, sequenced in a study of follicular helper T cells after annual influenza vaccination. Measured with immunoSEQ multiplex PCR; TCRdb has only the in-frame clones, and not every one. Altogether about 320 clones are present, roughly 80% being singletons, with the ten largest covering about 4.7%. Specimen: CXCR5+ CD38+ circulating T follicular helper cells from blood, collected on the day of influenza vaccination. The receptors derive from an adult who received the influenza vaccine. Both conserved end residues are part of each CDR3. D genes are given only for firm matches.

j_gene | v_gene | d_gene | CDR3aa
TRBJ2-7 | TRBV7-9 | . | CASSLDGGSYEQYF
TRBJ1-6 | TRBV7-9 | TRBD1 | CASSLTGSSYNSPLHF
TRBJ2-7 | TRBV4-3 | TRBD1 | CASSQGKGAQKYEQYF
TRBJ2-1 | TRBV2 | . | CASSPYNEQFF
TRBJ1-2 | TRBV21-1 | . | CASSKAQKGADYGYTF
TRBJ1-4 | TRBV9 | . | CASSVEAWVQGYNEKLFF
TRBJ2-7 | TRBV10-3 | . | CAISDRGRAYEQYF
TRBJ2-2 | TRBV5-1 | . | CASSLALANTGELFF
TRBJ1-5 | TRBV7-2 | . | CASSFTGLSTGTQHF
TRBJ2-1 | TRBV21-1 | . | CASRAPVAHHSDNEQFF
TRBJ1-2 | TRBV6-1 | TRBD1 | CAGGDRGYGYTF
TRBJ2-1 | TRBV6-5 | TRBD2 | CASSWSRLAVTNEQFF
TRBJ2-7 | TRBV5-4 | TRBD2 | CASSLGSGGALYEQYF
TRBJ2-5 | TRBV6-5 | TRBD2 | CASSRGGAGQETQYF
TRBJ2-6 | TRBV11-3 | . | CASARQGGAGANVLTF
TRBJ1-6 | TRBV18 | . | CASSPGTTDSPLHF
TRBJ2-7 | TRBV6-6 | TRBD1 | CASSYGGTGGGEQYF
TRBJ1-1 | TRBV2 | . | CASAGGGNTEAFF
TRBJ2-1 | TRBV5-4 | TRBD2 | CASSFRGGFYNEQFF
TRBJ2-5 | TRBV19 | . | CASSIAGEETQYF
TRBJ1-4 | TRBV12-1 | . | CASRGKLFF
TRBJ1-6 | TRBV4-2 | . | CASSQPWGNSPLHF
TRBJ2-7 | TRBV5-1 | TRBD1 | CASSPGQGAYEQYF
TRBJ1-2 | TRBV5-5 | . | CASDLSRKTYGYTF
TRBJ2-1 | TRBV9 | . | CASSVGGLRDSSYNEQFF
TRBJ2-6 | TRBV12-5 | . | CASGWCTAGQSRANVLTF
TRBJ2-2 | TRBV1 | . | CTSSRPLAGGPGTGELFF
TRBJ1-1 | TRBV10-3 | TRBD1 | CAIRTGRNTEAFF
TRBJ2-3 | TRBV7-2 | . | CASRTPSLDTQYF
TRBJ1-3 | TRBV4-3 | . | CASSQDAGTGNTIYF
TRBJ1-2 | TRBV19 | . | CASSISNSNYGYTF
TRBJ2-7 | TRBV5-4 | TRBD2 | CASSSGGWSARSANSEQYF
TRBJ1-2 | TRBV19 | . | CASSMKSANRKTYGYTF
TRBJ1-1 | TRBV7-2 | TRBD1 | CASSLGRDRVTEAFF
TRBJ1-4 | TRBV7-8 | . | CASRSTGTTNEKLFF
TRBJ2-7 | TRBV13 | . | CASSLATGYEQYF
TRBJ2-1 | TRBV27 | TRBD2 | CASSAGTTYNEQFF
TRBJ2-7 | TRBV7-2 | TRBD1 | CASSLAGGTGAYEQYF
TRBJ2-7 | TRBV10-3 | TRBD2 | CAISGLPGGIAYEQYF
TRBJ2-2 | TRBV5-4 | TRBD1 | CASSFYRGKAGELFF
TRBJ2-3 | TRBV21-1 | . | CASSTRCRRGTQYF